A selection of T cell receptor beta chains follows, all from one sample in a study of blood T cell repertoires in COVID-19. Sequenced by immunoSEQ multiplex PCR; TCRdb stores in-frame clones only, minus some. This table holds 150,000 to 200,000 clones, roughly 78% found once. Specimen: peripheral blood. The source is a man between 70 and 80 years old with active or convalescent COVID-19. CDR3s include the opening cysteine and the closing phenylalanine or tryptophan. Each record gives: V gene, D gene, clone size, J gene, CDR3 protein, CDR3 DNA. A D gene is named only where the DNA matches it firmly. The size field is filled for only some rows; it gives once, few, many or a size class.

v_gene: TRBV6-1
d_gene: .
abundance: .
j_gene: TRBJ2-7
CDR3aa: CASSRTDSYEQYF
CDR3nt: TGTGCCAGCAGCCGGACAGACTCCTACGAGCAGTACTTC

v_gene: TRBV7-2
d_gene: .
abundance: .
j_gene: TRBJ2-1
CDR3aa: CASSLMTGGYNEQFF
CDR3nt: TGTGCCAGCAGCTTAATGACAGGCGGCTACAATGAGCAGTTCTTC

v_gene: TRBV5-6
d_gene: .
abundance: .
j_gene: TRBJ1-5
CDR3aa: CASSLSLQGRPQHF
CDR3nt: TGTGCCAGCAGCTTGTCTCTACAGGGCCGTCCCCAGCATTTT

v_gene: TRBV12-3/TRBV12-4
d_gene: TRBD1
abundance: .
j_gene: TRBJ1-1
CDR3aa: CASSLGTGTEAFF
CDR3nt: TGTGCCAGCAGTTTAGGGACAGGCACTGAAGCTTTCTTT

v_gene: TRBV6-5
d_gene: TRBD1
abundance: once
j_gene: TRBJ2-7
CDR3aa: CASSPQEGQGGQYF
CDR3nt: TGTGCCAGCAGTCCCCAGGAGGGACAGGGTGGCCAGTACTTC

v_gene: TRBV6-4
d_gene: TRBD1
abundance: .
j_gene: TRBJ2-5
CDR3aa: CASSKQGDQETQYF
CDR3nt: TGTGCCAGCAGTAAACAGGGGGACCAAGAGACCCAGTACTTC

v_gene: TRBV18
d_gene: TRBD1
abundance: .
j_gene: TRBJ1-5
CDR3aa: CASSPDRVGNNQPQHF
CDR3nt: TGTGCCAGCTCACCAGACAGGGTAGGGAACAATCAGCCCCAGCATTTT

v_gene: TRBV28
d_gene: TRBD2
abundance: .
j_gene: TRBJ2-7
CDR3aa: CASHTSGRVYEQYF
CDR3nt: TGTGCCAGCCATACTAGCGGGAGGGTGTACGAGCAGTACTTC

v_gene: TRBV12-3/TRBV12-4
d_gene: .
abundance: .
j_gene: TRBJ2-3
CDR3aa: CASSLRHPQYF
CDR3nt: TGTGCCAGCAGTCTCCGACATCCCCAGTATTTT

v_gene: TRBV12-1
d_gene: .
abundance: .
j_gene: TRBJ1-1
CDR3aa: CASSQPGRPGGTEAFF
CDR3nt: TGTGCCAGCAGCCAGCCGGGACGTCCGGGGGGCACTGAAGCTTTCTTT

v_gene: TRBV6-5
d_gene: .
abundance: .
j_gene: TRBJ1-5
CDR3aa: CASLPREIHQPQHF
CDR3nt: TGTGCCAGCCTACCCCGCGAGATACATCAGCCCCAGCATTTT

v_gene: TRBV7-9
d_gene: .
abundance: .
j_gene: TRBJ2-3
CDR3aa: CASSPGSTDTQYF
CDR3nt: TGTGCCAGCAGCCCAGGGAGCACAGATACGCAGTATTTT

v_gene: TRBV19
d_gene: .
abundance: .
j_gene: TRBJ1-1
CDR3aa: CASSIDRGGYTEAFF
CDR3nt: TGTGCCAGTAGTATAGACAGGGGTGGCTACACTGAAGCTTTCTTT

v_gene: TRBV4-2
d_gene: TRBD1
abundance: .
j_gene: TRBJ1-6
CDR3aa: CASSQDRGTVSPLHF
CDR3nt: TGTGCCAGCAGCCAGGACCGAGGGACAGTTTCACCCCTCCACTTT

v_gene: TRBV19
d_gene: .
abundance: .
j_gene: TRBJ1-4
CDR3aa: CASGTRGEKLFF
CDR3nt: TGTGCCAGCGGGACTCGGGGCGAAAAACTGTTTTTT

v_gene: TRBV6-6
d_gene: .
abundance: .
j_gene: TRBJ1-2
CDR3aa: CASSSDSSEIYGYTF
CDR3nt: TGTGCCAGCAGCTCGGACAGCTCGGAAATCTATGGCTACACCTTC

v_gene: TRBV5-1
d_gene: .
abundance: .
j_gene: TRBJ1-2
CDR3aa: CASSLEGREGGYTF
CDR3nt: TGCGCCAGCAGCTTGGAAGGCAGGGAAGGAGGCTACACCTTC

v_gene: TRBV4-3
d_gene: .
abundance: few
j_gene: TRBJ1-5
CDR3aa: CASSQELRQPQHF
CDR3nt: TGCGCCAGCAGCCAAGAGCTCCGGCAGCCCCAGCATTTT

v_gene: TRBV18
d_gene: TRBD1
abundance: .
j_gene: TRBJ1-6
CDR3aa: CASSPRGTGGNSPLHF
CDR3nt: TGTGCCAGCTCACCACGCGGAACAGGGGGGAATTCACCCCTCCACTTT

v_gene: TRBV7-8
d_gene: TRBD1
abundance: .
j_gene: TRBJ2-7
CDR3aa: CASSSRTRDRGYHEQYF
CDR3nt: TGTGCCAGCAGCTCCCGGACCCGGGACAGGGGGTACCACGAGCAGTACTTC

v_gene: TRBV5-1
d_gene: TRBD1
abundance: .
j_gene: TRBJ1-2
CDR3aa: CASSGQVNYGYTF
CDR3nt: TGCGCCAGCAGCGGACAGGTTAACTATGGCTACACCTTC

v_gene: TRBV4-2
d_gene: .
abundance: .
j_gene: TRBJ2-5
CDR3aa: CASSQEGTGSQETQYF
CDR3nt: TGTGCCAGCAGCCAAGAAGGTACGGGGAGCCAAGAGACCCAGTACTTC

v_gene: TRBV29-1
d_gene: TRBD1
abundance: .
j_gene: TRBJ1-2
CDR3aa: CSVARQGASGYTF
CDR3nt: TGCAGCGTCGCGCGACAGGGGGCATCTGGCTACACCTTC

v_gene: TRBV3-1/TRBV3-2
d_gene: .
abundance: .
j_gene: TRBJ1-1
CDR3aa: CASSLFGGTEAFF
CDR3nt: TGTGCCAGCAGCCTATTCGGGGGAACTGAAGCTTTCTTT

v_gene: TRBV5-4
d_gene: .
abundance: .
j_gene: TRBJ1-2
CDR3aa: CASSLAGGARGYTF
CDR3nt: TGTGCCAGCAGCTTGGCCGGAGGGGCACGTGGCTACACCTTC